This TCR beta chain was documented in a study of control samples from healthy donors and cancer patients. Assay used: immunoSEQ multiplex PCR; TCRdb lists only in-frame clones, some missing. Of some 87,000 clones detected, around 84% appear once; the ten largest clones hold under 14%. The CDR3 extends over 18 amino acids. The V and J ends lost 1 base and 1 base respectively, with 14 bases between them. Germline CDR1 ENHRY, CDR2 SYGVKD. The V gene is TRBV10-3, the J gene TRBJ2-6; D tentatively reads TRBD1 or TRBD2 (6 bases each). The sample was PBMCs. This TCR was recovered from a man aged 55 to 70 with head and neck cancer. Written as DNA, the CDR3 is TGTGCCATCAGTGAGTGGGGAGGACAGAGGTCTGGGGCCAACGTCCTGACTTTC. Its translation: CAISEWGGQRSGANVLTF.